The next 29 T cell receptor beta chains were all read from a single sample in a study of blood T cell repertoires in COVID-19 (dated by TCRdb to 2018 to 2020). The protocol used for the library was the immunoSEQ multiplex PCR assay. Held by TCRdb, this immuneACCESS table contains in-frame sequences only and omits some clones. Under half of the omission traces to an unresolved V gene where checked; the cause of the rest is unknown. The sample table shows some 190,000 clones, and just under 85% are seen once. The ten largest account for around 5.5% of the sample. Sequenced sample: peripheral blood. The receptor set was obtained from a woman aged 70-85 years with active or convalescent COVID-19.

Comments on this clone: The same CDR3 also results from other DNA sequences found in this sample. J is TRBJ2-5 and V is TRBV6-5, with D possibly matching TRBD1 (5 bases). The germline V gene has CDR1 MNHEY and CDR2 SVGAGI. Trimming removed 2 bases from V and 4 bases from J, with 5 bases in between. The CDR3 loop spans 12 amino acids. The chain's CDR3 is CASSYRGETQYF. The DNA of the CDR3 is TGTGCCAGCAGTTACAGGGGAGAGACCCAGTACTTC.

CDR3: CASSGTSRYEQYF. The CDR3 DNA reads as TGCGCCAGCAGCGGGACTAGCCGGTACGAGCAGTACTTC. This rearrangement joins TRBV5-1 to TRBJ2-7, with 9 bases identical to TRBD2. The V gene end was trimmed by 4 bases and the J gene end by 4 bases; junction bases not matched to a gene: 3. Germline V gene sequence: CDR1 SGHRS, CDR2 YFSETQ. This CDR3 is 13 amino acids long.

V gene TRBV5-1 combines with J gene TRBJ1-4; D is perhaps TRBD1 (5 bases). V was trimmed by 4 bases and J by 7 bases, leaving 14 bases between them. The V gene's germline CDR1 is SGHRS and CDR2 YFSETQ. This CDR3 is 14 amino acids long. The CDR3 loop is CASSRTQAGEKLFF. The CDR3 DNA reads as TGCGCCAGCAGCCGGACACAGGCCGGTGAAAAACTGTTTTTT. Full variable domain (remainder filled in from reference TRBV5-1 and TRBJ1-4): KAGVTQTPRYLIKTRGQQVTLSCSPISGHRSVSWYQQTPGQGLQFLFEYFSETQRNKGNFPGRFSGRQFSNSRSEMNVSTLELGDSALYLCASSRTQAGEKLFFGSGTQLSVL.

The rearrangement uses TRBV18 and TRBJ2-5; 11 bases fit TRBD2. V lost 4 bases to trimming and J lost 5 bases; unmatched junction nucleotides: 0. CDR1 is KGHSH and CDR2 is LQKENI in the germline V gene. The CDR3 extends over 13 amino acids. CDR3 sequence (DNA): TGTGCCAGCTCACGACTAGCGGGGGAGACCCAGTACTTC. Translating gives CASSRLAGETQYF.

The chain employs TRBV6-4 and TRBJ2-1; the match to TRBD2 covers 10 bases. CDR3 length: 16 residues. Germline values: CDR1 MRHNA, CDR2 SNTAGT. V was pared by 8 bases and J by 1 base, with 8 bases of the junction left unmatched. The CDR3: CASAIQAGGSYNEQFF. The DNA for the CDR3 is TGTGCCAGCGCGATCCAAGCGGGAGGGTCCTACAATGAGCAGTTCTTC.

This clone was recorded a few times. V and J are TRBV19 and TRBJ1-3; 7 bases match TRBD1. Germline V gene sequence: CDR1 LNHDA, CDR2 SQIVND (reference sequence). Trimming cost V 3 bases and J 2 bases; bases outside gene matches: 4. CDR3 length: 15 amino acids. CDR3 nucleotides: TGTGCCAGTAGTATCCCACAGGGGACTGGAAACACCATATATTTT. As protein: CASSIPQGTGNTIYF.

Many counts were recorded for this clone. The rearrangement joins TRBV7-9 to TRBJ1-1; 7 bases fit TRBD1. This CDR3 contains 14 residues. Unmatched junction bases numbered 9, after V lost 4 bases and J lost 7 bases. Germline CDR1 reads SEHNR; CDR2 reads FQNEAQ (reference sequence). CDR3 coding DNA: TGTGCCAGCAGCTCGGGGACAGACACTTTTGAAGCTTTCTTT. It is translated as CASSSGTDTFEAFF.

The V gene is TRBV19, the J gene TRBJ2-3; 10 bases are shared with TRBD1. The CDR3 covers 15 residues. V lost 1 base to trimming and J lost 6 bases; unmatched junction nucleotides: 4. Germline assignment: CDR1 LNHDA and CDR2 SQIVND (reference sequence). The CDR3 bases are TGTGCCAGTAGTATAGGACAGGGGGCAGGGGATACGCAGTATTTT. This encodes CASSIGQGAGDTQYF.

The chain recombines TRBV5-1 with TRBJ1-4; D gene unclear. The CDR3 is 15 residues long. Trimming shortened V by 0 bases and J by 8 bases, and 14 bases separated the two germline ends. Per the germline V gene, CDR1 is SGHRS and CDR2 is YFSETQ. The CDR3 here is CASSLAALQTEKLFF. The CDR3 nucleotides read TGCGCCAGCAGCTTGGCCGCCCTACAGACCGAAAAACTGTTTTTT.

The rearrangement links TRBV19 to TRBJ2-2, with a tentative D call TRBD1 (6 bases). The CDR3 has 15 residues. Trimming removed 5 bases from V and 1 base from J, with 11 bases in between. Germline V gene sequence: CDR1 LNHDA, CDR2 SQIVND (reference sequence). The CDR3: CASSSGTLNTGELFF. CDR3 DNA sequence: TGTGCCAGTAGTTCCGGGACACTGAACACCGGGGAGCTGTTTTTT.

The gene calls are TRBV27 and TRBJ2-1, with 10 bases identical to TRBD2. The junction had 8 bases not matched to a gene; V was cut back by 2 bases and J by 1 base. Germline CDR1 MNHEY, CDR2 SMNVEV (reference sequence). The CDR3 extends over 18 amino acids. The CDR3 coding sequence is TGTGCCAGCAGTTTAAGGGCTAGCGGGAGAGGTTCCTACAATGAGCAGTTCTTC. Translation gives CASSLRASGRGSYNEQFF.

This rearrangement joins TRBV5-6 to TRBJ1-2, with D perhaps TRBD1 (6 bases). The V end was cut by 0 bases, the J end by 6 bases, with 9 bases between. The germline V gene has CDR1 SGHDT and CDR2 YYEEEE. The CDR3 sequence is 13 residues long. CDR3 coding DNA: TGTGCCAGCAGCTTGGGGGCAGGGGATGGCTACACCTTC. It yields the protein CASSLGAGDGYTF.

This CDR3 reads CASSLQRGETQYF. CDR3 bases: TGTGCCAGCAGTTTACAGCGAGGAGAGACCCAGTACTTC. This sequence joins TRBV12-3 or TRBV12-4 and TRBJ2-5; D is uncertain. The CDR3 runs to 13 residues. V lost 2 bases, J lost 4 bases, and 8 bases lay in between.

This clone appeared a few times. The J gene is TRBJ2-7, the V gene TRBV20-1, with D possibly being TRBD2 (5 bases). The CDR3 consists of 13 residues. Per germline, CDR1 DFQATT and CDR2 SNEGSKA (reference sequence). V was shortened by 3 bases and J by 7 bases, with 16 bases between the two germline ends. CDR3 sequence reads: CSASLRERGEQYF. The CDR3 coding sequence is TGCAGTGCTAGTCTGAGGGAGAGAGGGGAGCAGTACTTC.

V is TRBV7-2 and J is TRBJ2-1; possible D gene TRBD1, 5 bases. The CDR3 is 14 residues long. Trimming cost V 4 bases and J 10 bases, with 17 bases left between them. Germline CDR1 SGHTA, CDR2 FQGNSA. The CDR3 DNA follows: TGTGCCAGCAGCTCCCCCGCACGACAGAGAGAGCAGTTCTTC. Amino acids: CASSSPARQREQFF.

This chain connects TRBV4-1 to TRBJ2-1, with D possibly matching TRBD2 (5 bases). V was cut by 0 bases and J by 7 bases, with 16 bases left in between. Germline values: CDR1 MGHRA, CDR2 YSYEKL. CDR3 length: 16 amino acids. The CDR3 bases are TGCGCCAGCAGCCAAGATCGAGTGGGCCGGAGGAATGAGCAGTTCTTC. It encodes CASSQDRVGRRNEQFF.

This chain connects TRBV19 to TRBJ2-3; D remains unclear. This CDR3 is built from 13 residues. Trimming took off 3 bases at V and 2 bases at J, with 6 bases between the two ends. The germline CDR1 and CDR2 sequences are LNHDA and SQIVND (reference sequence). The CDR3 coding sequence is TGTGCCAGTAGTATGGGCCACACAGATACGCAGTATTTT. Residues: CASSMGHTDTQYF.

The chain uses TRBV5-4 and TRBJ2-7, with TRBD2 matching over 8 bases. Looked up from germline, CDR1 is SGHNT and CDR2 is YYREEE (reference sequence). The CDR3 is made up of 17 amino acids. V lost 4 bases to trimming and J lost 0 bases; unmatched junction nucleotides: 12. CDR3 residues: CASSALFGGRSSYEQYF. The CDR3 DNA reads as TGTGCCAGCAGCGCCCTTTTTGGCGGGAGGAGCTCCTACGAGCAGTACTTC. The whole variable domain, filled in from reference TRBV5-4 and TRBJ2-7, reads ETGVTQSPTHLIKTRGQQVTLRCSSQSGHNTVSWYQQALGQGPQFIFQYYREEENGRGNFPPRFSGLQFPNYSSELNVNALELDDSALYLCASSALFGGRSSYEQYFGPGTRLTVT.

The chain is built from TRBV4-2 and TRBJ2-1; possible D gene TRBD2, 5 bases. This CDR3 contains 15 residues. The V end was cut by 1 base, the J end by 8 bases, with 15 bases between. From germline, CDR1 is LGHNA and CDR2 YNFKEQ. CDR3 sequence reads: CASSQVEEEAYEQFF. The CDR3 DNA reads as TGTGCCAGCAGCCAAGTGGAGGAGGAAGCGTATGAGCAGTTCTTC.

The chain is built from TRBV24-1 and TRBJ1-1; perhaps TRBD1 as D (5 bases). CDR3 size: 13 residues. Deletions cut 6 bases from V and 1 base from J, with 8 bases between. Germline V CDR1 and CDR2: KGHDR, SFDVKD. CDR3 sequence reads: CATSRQPNTEAFF. The DNA for the CDR3 is TGTGCCACCAGTCGACAGCCGAACACTGAAGCTTTCTTT.

J is TRBJ1-2 and V is TRBV18; D might be TRBD1 (6 bases). Trimming pared 3 bases from V and 4 bases from J, leaving 9 bases between. Looked up from germline, CDR1 is KGHSH and CDR2 is LQKENI. There are 13 residues in the CDR3. The CDR3 is CASSPDRTYGYTF. DNA of the CDR3: TGTGCCAGCTCACCTGACAGGACCTATGGCTACACCTTC.

The rearrangement links TRBV28 to TRBJ2-1, with D tentatively TRBD2 (6 bases). The CDR3 consists of 20 residues. Germline-derived CDR1 and CDR2 are MDHEN and SYDVKM. Trimming took 3 bases from V and 1 from J, leaving 25 bases between them. The CDR3 reads CASSFVSREIPVGSYNEQFF. DNA for the CDR3: TGTGCCAGCAGTTTCGTATCGCGGGAAATTCCGGTCGGGTCCTACAATGAGCAGTTCTTC.

This chain links TRBV7-9 with TRBJ2-1, with 13 bases fitting TRBD2. The germline CDR1 and CDR2 sequences are SEHNR and FQNEAQ (reference sequence). The CDR3 covers 17 residues. Trimming removed 3 bases from V and 10 bases from J; junction bases left unmatched: 12. In DNA form, the CDR3 reads TGTGCCAGCAGCTTTCGGACTAGCGGGAGCCTACCCATGGAGCAGTTCTTC. Its protein is CASSFRTSGSLPMEQFF.

The chain couples TRBV30 to TRBJ1-2; perhaps TRBD1 as D (6 bases). CDR1 GTSNPN and CDR2 SVGIG come from the germline V gene (reference sequence). Between the trimmed V and J ends, which lost 0 bases and 4 bases, there was a span of 15 bases. CDR3 length: 15 residues. The CDR3 region has the DNA TGTGCCTGGAGTGTACCGCCAGGGGCCCGCTATGGCTACACCTTC. Its protein product is CAWSVPPGARYGYTF.

The chain carries TRBV12-3 or TRBV12-4 and TRBJ1-3; D gene unclear. This CDR3 region has 12 residues. V was shortened by 7 bases and J by 3 bases, with 7 bases between the two germline ends. CDR3 protein: CASTPVGNTIYF. CDR3 coding DNA: TGTGCCAGCACCCCCGTTGGAAACACCATATATTTT.

The rearrangement uses TRBV27 and TRBJ2-3, with 7 bases identical to TRBD1. The germline V gene has CDR1 MNHEY and CDR2 SMNVEV (reference sequence). V trimming: 5 bases; J trimming: 3 bases; junction bases outside the gene matches: 8. The CDR3 loop spans 15 amino acids. CDR3 region: CASSLIGGATDTQYF. For the CDR3, the DNA is TGTGCCAGCAGTCTCATAGGGGGCGCGACAGATACGCAGTATTTT.

The rearrangement links TRBV3-1 (or the pseudogene TRBV3-2) to TRBJ2-2; the match to TRBD2 covers 9 bases. Germline lookup yields CDR1 LGHDT and CDR2 YNNKEL (reference sequence). Germline trimming cut 5 bases from V and 6 bases from J; bases unmatched to any gene: 10. The CDR3 runs to 16 residues. The CDR3 sequence: CASSMGGGGAAGELFF. For the CDR3, the DNA is TGTGCCAGCAGCATGGGCGGCGGGGGGGCAGCCGGGGAGCTGTTTTTT.

The rearrangement joins TRBV19 to TRBJ2-7; no definite D call. CDR3 length: 11 amino acids. V shed 5 bases and J shed 0 bases, with 2 bases lying between them. CDR1 is LNHDA and CDR2 is SQIVND in the germline V gene (reference sequence). The CDR3 DNA reads TGTGCCAGTAGTCTCTCCTACGAGCAGTACTTC. Protein: CASSLSYEQYF.

The table lists this clone with a count of one. The chain carries TRBV7-8 and TRBJ2-1, with 10 bases fitting TRBD2. Germline CDR1 and CDR2: SGHVS and FQNEAQ. The V gene end was trimmed by 5 bases and the J gene end by 8 bases; junction bases not matched to a gene: 21. The length of the CDR3 is 19 residues. The CDR3 DNA reads TGTGCCAGCAGCCCCCGAAGGAGGGTCGAAGCGGGAGGGCCCCATGAGCAGTTCTTC. It yields the protein CASSPRRRVEAGGPHEQFF.